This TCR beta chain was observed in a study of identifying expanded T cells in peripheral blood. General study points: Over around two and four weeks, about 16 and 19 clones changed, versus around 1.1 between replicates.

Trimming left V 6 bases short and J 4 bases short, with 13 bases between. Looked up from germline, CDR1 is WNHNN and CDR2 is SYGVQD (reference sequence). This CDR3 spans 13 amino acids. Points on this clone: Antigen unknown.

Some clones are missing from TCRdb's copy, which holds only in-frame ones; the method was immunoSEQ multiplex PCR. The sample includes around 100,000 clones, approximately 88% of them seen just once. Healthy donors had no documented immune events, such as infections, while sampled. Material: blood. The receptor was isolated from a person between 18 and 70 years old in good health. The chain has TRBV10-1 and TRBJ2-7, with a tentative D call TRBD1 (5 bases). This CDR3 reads CASSLDSLYEQYF. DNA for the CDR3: TGCGCCAGCAGCCTTGACAGCTTGTACGAGCAGTACTTC.